The 7 T cell receptor beta chains given below trace back to one sample, sequenced in a study of Graves' ophthalmopathy and Graves' hyperthyroidism. RNA transcripts were the template, and TCR beta CDR3 regions were amplified from them. HTBI primers were employed in first-round RT-PCR, then a second-round multiplex PCR followed. One entry per CDR3 protein, called by TCRdb with MiXCR from the multiplex PCR reads. The table records 740,000 or so distinct CDR3 sequences, 40% of them present only once. The sequenced sample consisted of peripheral blood. The source of these receptors is an adult man with Graves' ophthalmopathy.

Ten or more counts support this clonotype. This chain joins TRBV15 and TRBJ1-5, with 7 bases lining up with TRBD1. Germline trimming cut 3 bases from V and 3 bases from J; bases unmatched to any gene: 8. The CDR3 is 16 amino acids. Germline V gene data show CDR1 as LNHNV and CDR2 as YYDKDF (reference sequence). The CDR3 DNA reads as TGTGCCACCAGCAGGACAGGGTATGGGTTCAATCAGCCCCAGCATTTT. Translated: CATSRTGYGFNQPQHF.

In the case of this clonotype: Since a much larger clone is just one base distant, this may be a read error. CDR3 residues: CASVGQTSTEAFF. The CDR3 DNA sequence: TGTGCCAGCGTGGGCCAGACGAGCACTGAAGCTTTCTTT. V is TRBV2 and J is TRBJ1-1; D ambiguous. In germline, CDR1 is SNHLY, CDR2 FYNNEI. The CDR3 length is 13 residues. V shed 8 bases and J shed 4 bases, with 14 bases lying between them.

As concerns this clonotype: At one end the junction does not follow the germline gene, possibly because of a read error. This chain uses TRBV2 with TRBJ1-1, with a tentative D call TRBD1 (6 bases). The CDR3 consists of 14 residues. Germline V gives CDR1 SNHLY, CDR2 FYNNEI. CDR3 residues: CAGSETRGNTEAFF. As DNA, the CDR3 is TGTGCCGGCAGTGAGACCAGGGGGAACACTGAAGCTTTCTTT. Full variable domain (missing parts from reference TRBV2 and TRBJ1-1): EPEVTQTPSHQVTQMGQEVILRCVPISNHLYFYWYRQILGQKVEFLVSFYNNEISEKSEIFDDQFSVERPDGSNFTLKIRSTKLEDSAMYFCAGSETRGNTEAFFGQGTRLTVV.

The V and J genes are TRBV18 and TRBJ1-1; no clear D. This CDR3 has 14 amino acids. The germline V gene encodes CDR1 KGHSH and CDR2 LQKENI. The V end was cut by 1 base, the J end by 4 bases, with 10 bases between. The CDR3 is CASSPLFRGTEAFF. DNA of the CDR3: TGTGCCAGCTCACCACTCTTTCGCGGCACTGAAGCTTTCTTT. Variable domain in full (rest from reference TRBV18 and TRBJ1-1): NAGVMQNPRHLVRRRGQEARLRCSPMKGHSHVYWYRQLPEEGLKFMVYLQKENIIDESGMPKERFSAEFPKEGPSILRIQQVVRGDSAAYFCASSPLFRGTEAFFGQGTRLTVV.

This clonotype was counted ten times or more. The V and J genes are TRBV10-3 and TRBJ1-2; no clear D. The CDR3 is 11 amino acids. Germline V gene data show CDR1 as ENHRY and CDR2 as SYGVKD. V dropped 3 bases and J dropped 7 bases, with 6 bases sitting between them. Here the CDR3 DNA reads TGTGCCATCAGTGAATATTTTGGCTACACCTTC. As protein: CAISEYFGYTF.

This clonotype has only a few counts. The V call is TRBV20-1, the J call TRBJ2-5; 12 bases match TRBD2. The CDR3 totals 15 residues. The J segment lost 4 bases and the V segment lost 0 bases, leaving 3 bases of the junction unmatched. Germline assignment: CDR1 DFQATT and CDR2 SNEGSKA (reference sequence). As DNA, the CDR3 is TGCAGTGCTAGAGAAAGACTAGCGGGAGTAGAGACCCAGTACTTC. It is translated as CSARERLAGVETQYF.

The V call is TRBV2, the J call TRBJ2-5, with D perhaps TRBD1 (6 bases). The CDR3 covers 17 residues. Germline V CDR1 and CDR2: SNHLY, FYNNEI. V shed 7 bases and J shed 3 bases, with 24 bases lying between them. The CDR3 nucleotides are TGTGCCAGCACCTTCCCACGGGAAGGACAGCCAGAAGAGACCCAGTACTTC. This sequence encodes CASTFPREGQPEETQYF.